These 32 T cell receptor beta chains came from one sample sequenced in a study of blood T cell repertoires in COVID-19. Sequencing was performed with immunoSEQ multiplex PCR; in TCRdb, only in-frame clones are kept and a portion is missing. The sample carries 350,000 to 400,000 clones, roughly nine tenths recorded once. The sequenced sample was PBMCs or T cells enriched from blood (not recorded which). The receptors shown here come from a middle-aged woman who had been exposed to COVID-19.

The V and J genes are TRBV5-1 and TRBJ1-1; D call uncertain. The V end was cut by 0 bases, the J end by 5 bases, with 8 bases between. CDR1 is SGHRS, CDR2 YFSETQ, per germline. The CDR3 has 13 residues. The CDR3 region has the DNA TGCGCCAGCAGCTTGGTACAGCGGACTGAAGCTTTCTTT. Translating it yields CASSLVQRTEAFF. Variable domain in full (rest from reference TRBV5-1 and TRBJ1-1): KAGVTQTPRYLIKTRGQQVTLSCSPISGHRSVSWYQQTPGQGLQFLFEYFSETQRNKGNFPGRFSGRQFSNSRSEMNVSTLELGDSALYLCASSLVQRTEAFFGQGTRLTVV.

The chain is built from TRBV13 and TRBJ2-7, with TRBD2 as a possible D gene (5 bases). V lost 5 bases and J lost 0, with 11 bases in between. The V gene's germline CDR1 is PRHDT and CDR2 FYEKMQ (reference sequence). This CDR3 has 14 residues. DNA of the CDR3: TGTGCCAGCAGCCCCAGGACTCTCTCCTACGAGCAGTACTTC. It specifies CASSPRTLSYEQYF.

The gene calls are TRBV7-9 and TRBJ1-2, with a possible D match to TRBD1 (6 bases). Germline V gives CDR1 SEHNR, CDR2 FQNEAQ (reference sequence). V shed 6 bases and J shed 7 bases, with 12 bases lying between them. There are 12 residues in the CDR3. The CDR3, as DNA: TGTGCCAGCAGTATACAGGGACGTGGCTACACCTTC. Amino acids: CASSIQGRGYTF. Full variable domain (outside the CDR3, taken from reference TRBV7-9 and TRBJ1-2): DTGVSQNPRHKITKRGQNVTFRCDPISEHNRLYWYRQTLGQGPEFLTYFQNEAQLEKSRLLSDRFSAERPKGSFSTLEIQRTEQGDSAMYLCASSIQGRGYTFGSGTRLTVV.

CDR3 sequence (DNA): TGTGCCAGTAGTATTCAGGGGGATGATGGCTACACCTTC. Translated, it gives CASSIQGDDGYTF. V and J are TRBV19 and TRBJ1-2; 7 bases fit TRBD1. The V gene's germline CDR1 is LNHDA and CDR2 SQIVND (reference sequence). There are 13 residues in the CDR3. The V gene end was trimmed by 3 bases and the J gene end by 6 bases; junction bases not matched to a gene: 4.

The chain carries TRBV7-3 and TRBJ2-1; D gene uncertain. This CDR3 is built from 13 residues. Germline CDR1 is SGHTA and CDR2 is FQGTGA. Trimming cost V 5 bases and J 5 bases, with 10 bases left between them. The CDR3: CASSAFVDNEQFF. Written as DNA, the CDR3 is TGTGCCAGCAGCGCGTTTGTTGACAATGAGCAGTTCTTC.

The chain combines TRBV12-3 or TRBV12-4 with TRBJ1-6; D uncertain. V dropped 7 bases and J dropped 4 bases, with 8 bases sitting between them. This CDR3 spans 13 amino acids. The CDR3 reads CASNEGYNSPLHF. The CDR3 region has the DNA TGTGCCAGCAATGAGGGATATAATTCACCCCTCCACTTT.

Written as DNA, the CDR3 is TGTGCCAGTAGTCCCAGTTTCGGACTAGCGGTCTCCTTCTACAATGAGCAGTTCTTC. Encoded protein: CASSPSFGLAVSFYNEQFF. The chain couples TRBV19 to TRBJ2-1, with 10 bases identical to TRBD2. V trimming: 5 bases; J trimming: 3 bases; junction bases outside the gene matches: 16. This CDR3 is 19 amino acids long. Germline V gene sequence: CDR1 LNHDA, CDR2 SQIVND (reference sequence).

Points on this clone: At one end the junction does not follow the germline gene, possibly because of a read error. CDR3 nucleotides: TGTGCCAGCAGCCGGACAGCTAATTATGGCTACACCTTC. Translating it yields CASSRTANYGYTF. The chain combines TRBV6-2 or TRBV6-3 with TRBJ1-2; a weak D match, TRBD1 (6 bases). Germline loops: CDR1 MNHEY, CDR2 SVGEGT. The CDR3 runs to 13 residues.

The chain carries TRBV24-1 and TRBJ2-7, with 8 bases lining up with TRBD1. This CDR3 comprises 17 residues. Trimming at V came to 10 bases and at J to 3 bases, leaving 19 bases not matched to a gene. CDR1 is KGHDR and CDR2 is SFDVKD in the germline V gene. The CDR3 DNA sequence: TGTGCCACTCCTCCGGGACAGGAGAATCCAGGGGGCTACGAGCAGTACTTC. Residues: CATPPGQENPGGYEQYF.

The chain combines TRBV5-4 with TRBJ1-6, with D perhaps matching TRBD1 (6 bases). The germline V gene has CDR1 SGHNT and CDR2 YYREEE (reference sequence). CDR3 length: 14 amino acids. V lost 2 bases, J lost 7 bases, and 10 bases lay in between. This chain's CDR3 is CASSFDRSNSPLHF. CDR3 nucleotides: TGTGCCAGCAGCTTTGACAGGAGCAATTCACCCCTCCACTTT. Based on the CDR3 plus reference TRBV5-4 and TRBJ1-6, the full variable domain is ETGVTQSPTHLIKTRGQQVTLRCSSQSGHNTVSWYQQALGQGPQFIFQYYREEENGRGNFPPRFSGLQFPNYSSELNVNALELDDSALYLCASSFDRSNSPLHFGNGTRLTVT.

V is TRBV9 and J is TRBJ2-1; 8 bases fit TRBD1. The trim removed 6 bases at V and 10 bases at J, leaving 18 bases unmatched. The CDR3 consists of 16 residues. CDR1 is SGDLS, CDR2 YYNGEE, per germline. CDR3 loop: CASTTTSVGQAGEQFF. CDR3 bases: TGTGCCAGCACCACCACCTCCGTGGGACAGGCGGGGGAGCAGTTCTTC.

This chain connects TRBV11-2 to TRBJ2-3; 8 nucleotides align to TRBD1. CDR3 length: 15 amino acids. Germline loops: CDR1 SGHAT, CDR2 FQNNGV. V shed 3 bases and J 1 base; nucleotides not matched to a gene: 3. The CDR3 region is CASSLQGAGTDTQYF. In DNA form, the CDR3 reads TGTGCCAGCAGCTTGCAGGGGGCAGGCACAGATACGCAGTATTTT.

This chain joins TRBV6-2 or TRBV6-3 and TRBJ1-2, with D maybe TRBD1 (6 bases). With 4 bases removed from V and 1 base from J, the gap between germline ends came to 10 bases. The CDR3 is made up of 14 amino acids. Germline values: CDR1 MNHEY, CDR2 SVGEGT. DNA for the CDR3: TGTGCCAGCAGTTTACTACAGGGTAACTATGGCTACACCTTC. Translating it yields CASSLLQGNYGYTF.

V usage is TRBV10-1 and J usage is TRBJ1-4; D might be TRBD1 (5 bases). Germline CDR1 reads WNHNN; CDR2 reads SYGVQD (reference sequence). Trimming removed 2 bases from V and 2 bases from J, with 9 bases in between. The CDR3 totals 15 residues. The CDR3 DNA reads as TGCGCCAGCAGTGAGGACAGTTCCACTAATGAAAAACTGTTTTTT. It specifies CASSEDSSTNEKLFF.

J is TRBJ1-6 and V is TRBV11-3; D is possibly TRBD1 (6 bases). This CDR3 contains 19 residues. The V gene's germline CDR1 is SGHNT and CDR2 YENEEA. V dropped 5 bases and J dropped 5 bases, with 25 bases sitting between them. The CDR3 nucleotides are TGTGCCAGCAGCAGACCAGACTCCAGGGGAGTAGTAGATAATTCACCCCTCCACTTT. Translated, it gives CASSRPDSRGVVDNSPLHF.

This chain joins TRBV25-1 and TRBJ2-2; 10 bases agree with TRBD1. This CDR3 region has 13 residues. Losses at the gene ends were 8 bases for V and 6 bases for J; bases not matched to a gene: 3. Germline loops: CDR1 MGHDK, CDR2 SYGVNS. The CDR3 reads CASRGQGPGELFF. In DNA form, the CDR3 reads TGTGCCAGCCGGGGACAGGGGCCCGGGGAGCTGTTTTTT. Full variable domain (rest looked up from reference TRBV25-1 and TRBJ2-2): EADIYQTPRYLVIGTGKKITLECSQTMGHDKMYWYQQDPGMELHLIHYSYGVNSTEKGDLSSESTVSRIRTEHFPLTLESARPSHTSQYLCASRGQGPGELFFGEGSRLTVL.

The sample holds one count of this clone. Distinct nucleotide sequences in the sample also encode this CDR3. The chain employs TRBV18 and TRBJ1-5; D is possibly TRBD1 (5 bases). CDR1 is KGHSH, CDR2 LQKENI, per germline. Deletions cut 3 bases from V and 1 base from J, with 7 bases between. The length of the CDR3 is 14 residues. CDR3: CASSPQGSNQPQHF. Written as DNA, the CDR3 is TGTGCCAGCTCACCTCAGGGCAGCAATCAGCCCCAGCATTTT.

The rearrangement uses TRBV18 and TRBJ1-2; D not certain. The germline V and J ends were trimmed by 3 bases and 5 bases, with 10 bases remaining between them. From germline, CDR1 is KGHSH and CDR2 LQKENI. The CDR3 sequence is 13 residues long. CDR3 residues: CASSPAQSYGYTF. CDR3 bases: TGTGCCAGCTCACCGGCACAGAGTTATGGCTACACCTTC.

V gene TRBV13 combines with J gene TRBJ1-2; D is possibly TRBD1 (6 bases). Germline V lookup: CDR1 PRHDT, CDR2 FYEKMQ (reference sequence). The ends were cut back, 7 bases at V and 4 bases at J, with 16 bases in the middle. This CDR3 comprises 14 residues. For the CDR3, the DNA is TGTGCCAGCACCTCCTCCGGCAGGGGCTATGGCTACACCTTC. It encodes CASTSSGRGYGYTF.

A few counts support this clone. CDR3 DNA: TGTGCCTGGAGTCCGTCGGGACAGGGTTTACAGCAGTACTTC. It codes for CAWSPSGQGLQQYF. The chain joins TRBV30 to TRBJ2-7, with TRBD1 matching 9 bases. CDR3 length: 14 residues. CDR1 and CDR2 from the germline V gene are GTSNPN and SVGIG (reference sequence). After removal of 2 bases from V and 8 bases from J, the junction contained 10 bases not matched to a gene.

The chain joins TRBV5-6 to TRBJ1-1; 9 positions agree with TRBD1. Trimming removed 3 bases from V and 8 bases from J; junction bases left unmatched: 11. This CDR3 has 15 amino acids. CDR1 is SGHDT and CDR2 is YYEEEE in the germline V gene. This CDR3 reads CASSSTGGDVAEAFF. The DNA of the CDR3 is TGTGCCAGCAGCTCGACAGGGGGAGATGTGGCCGAAGCTTTCTTT.

The chain has TRBV7-6 and TRBJ2-7; 8 nucleotides match TRBD1. The CDR3 totals 15 residues. CDR1 and CDR2 (germline): SGHVS, FNYEAQ. With 1 base clipped from V and 5 bases from J, the junction kept 7 bases outside the gene matches. The CDR3 nucleotides are TGTGCCAGCAGCTTAGTGGGGGACAGGACCCACGAGCAGTACTTC. Protein: CASSLVGDRTHEQYF.

This clone came up once. The chain joins TRBV7-2 to TRBJ1-2; no clear D. Germline V gene lookup returns CDR1 SGHTA and CDR2 FQGNSA. V was pared by 3 bases and J by 0 bases, with 11 bases between. CDR3 size: 15 residues. The CDR3 loop reads CASSLSGISNYGYTF. DNA for the CDR3: TGTGCCAGCAGCTTGAGCGGGATATCTAACTATGGCTACACCTTC. Filled out from reference TRBV7-2 and TRBJ1-2, the complete variable domain reads GAGVSQSPSNKVTEKGKDVELRCDPISGHTALYWYRQSLGQGLEFLIYFQGNSAPDKSGLPSDRFSAERTGGSVSTLTIQRTQQEDSAVYLCASSLSGISNYGYTFGSGTRLTVV.

The CDR3 DNA reads TGCAGCGTTCAAAAGGACAGGGGGGTTGAAGCTTTCTTT. The encoded protein is CSVQKDRGVEAFF. This chain connects TRBV29-1 to TRBJ1-1; 10 bases map to TRBD1. The germline V gene encodes CDR1 SQVTM and CDR2 ANQGSEA. This CDR3 spans 13 amino acids. Unmatched junction bases numbered 7, after V lost 5 bases and J lost 7 bases.

This rearrangement joins TRBV7-2 to TRBJ1-1; 9 bases agree with TRBD1. Germline CDR1 SGHTA, CDR2 FQGNSA. The CDR3 spans 16 residues. The V segment lost 1 base and the J segment 0 bases; nucleotides outside the gene matches: 3. CDR3 sequence reads: CASSLDGTGLNTEAFF. CDR3 sequence (DNA): TGTGCCAGCAGCTTAGATGGGACAGGGCTGAACACTGAAGCTTTCTTT.

The chain joins TRBV3-1 (or the pseudogene TRBV3-2) to TRBJ1-1, with 8 bases identical to TRBD1. Per the germline V gene, CDR1 is LGHDT and CDR2 is YNNKEL (reference sequence). J was trimmed by 1 base and V by 1 base; bases with no gene match: 2. The CDR3 is made up of 15 amino acids. This chain's CDR3 is CASSQAGTGNTEAFF. The DNA for the CDR3 is TGTGCCAGCAGCCAAGCGGGGACAGGGAACACTGAAGCTTTCTTT.

The chain has TRBV2 and TRBJ1-1; 8 bases are shared with TRBD1. V lost 7 bases and J lost 2; bases outside the gene matches: 12. Germline assignment: CDR1 SNHLY and CDR2 FYNNEI. CDR3 length equals 16 residues. The CDR3 DNA reads TGTGCCAGCATATCCTGGACAGGGCTGAGAAACACTGAAGCTTTCTTT. Its protein product is CASISWTGLRNTEAFF.

The CDR3 region has the DNA TGTGCCAGCAGTCATCGGTCGTTATATGGAGCAGATACGCAGTATTTT. Its translation is CASSHRSLYGADTQYF. The chain uses TRBV27 and TRBJ2-3; D ambiguous. The length of the CDR3 is 16 residues. V gave up 5 bases and J gave up 4 bases, with 19 bases separating them. Germline-derived CDR1 and CDR2 are MNHEY and SMNVEV (reference sequence).

The rearrangement joins TRBV7-3 to TRBJ2-5; TRBD1 matches at 10 bases. Trimming cost V 1 base and J 3 bases; bases outside gene matches: 5. Germline V CDR1 and CDR2: SGHTA, FQGTGA. CDR3 length: 16 residues. In nucleotides, the CDR3 is TGTGCCAGCAGCTTAATCGGGACAGGGGAGGAAGAGACCCAGTACTTC. Its protein is CASSLIGTGEEETQYF.

Notes on this clone: Because the CDR3's place on the DNA is in doubt, the DNA is left out and the CDR3 is given as listed by TCRdb. V usage is TRBV6-2 or TRBV6-3 and J usage is TRBJ2-1; the table assigns TRBD2, which was not confirmed against the DNA. Germline lookup yields CDR1 MNHEY and CDR2 SVGEGT. The CDR3 sequence runs 17 residues, both termini included. This CDR3 reads CASSSSTSGSSYNEQFF.

The chain uses TRBV7-2 and TRBJ2-1; the D gene is possibly TRBD1 (5 bases). This CDR3 has 14 residues. With 1 base removed from V and 5 bases from J, the gap between germline ends came to 9 bases. Germline loops: CDR1 SGHTA, CDR2 FQGNSA. The CDR3 DNA sequence: TGTGCCAGCAGCTTAGGGGGCGGAAACAATGAGCAGTTCTTC. Protein product: CASSLGGGNNEQFF.

The rearrangement links TRBV12-5 to TRBJ2-5; D perhaps matches TRBD2 (5 bases). V gave up 3 bases and J gave up 5 bases, with 10 bases separating them. Germline V lookup: CDR1 LGHNT, CDR2 FRNRAP. The CDR3 totals 13 residues. CDR3 protein: CASGFGVGETQYF. The DNA of the CDR3 is TGTGCTAGTGGTTTCGGGGTAGGGGAGACCCAGTACTTC.